This is a list of T cell receptor beta chains from one sample in a study of T cell responses to AZD1222 COVID-19 vaccine. Libraries were prepared by immunoSEQ multiplex PCR; TCRdb keeps only in-frame clonotypes and omits some of them. The top ten hold about 3% of the sample, which has over 130,000 clones, 85% to 90% seen once. Sequenced here: peripheral blood, sampled 28 days after the second AZD1222 dose. The receptors were sampled from an adult who received the AZD1222 COVID-19 vaccine. Each CDR3 is given with its conserved first and last residue. A D gene is named only where the DNA matches it firmly. Clone size is shown for a subset of rows, as once, few, many or a class of expanded clone.

cdr3_nt,cdr3_aa,d_call,j_call,clone_size,v_call
TGTGCCAGCTCACCCCAGGGCAGGGGCGGCAATCAGCCCCAGCATTTT,CASSPQGRGGNQPQHF,.,TRBJ1-5,.,TRBV18
TGTGCCAGCAGCCCCGAACAAGGACAGGTTAACGAAAAACTGTTTTTT,CASSPEQGQVNEKLFF,TRBD1,TRBJ1-4,.,TRBV7-3
TGTGCCAGTAGTAGGGGGACGGAGAATGAAAAACTGTTTTTT,CASSRGTENEKLFF,.,TRBJ1-4,.,TRBV19
TGTGCCCGCAGTGGGGGGGGACCCGGGGAGCTGTTTTTT,CARSGGGPGELFF,TRBD2,TRBJ2-2,.,TRBV2
TGTGCCAGCAGCCCCGGGTCTTATAGCAATCAGCCCCAGCATTTT,CASSPGSYSNQPQHF,.,TRBJ1-5,once,TRBV28
TGTGCCAGCAGCCCCGGGGGGGGAGGCAATCAGCCCCAGCATTTT,CASSPGGGGNQPQHF,.,TRBJ1-5,.,TRBV7-2
TGTGCCAGTAGTATAGGGGGGACAACATACAATGAGCAGTTCTTC,CASSIGGTTYNEQFF,.,TRBJ2-1,.,TRBV19
TGCGCCAGCAGGGGGACAGGGGACTATGGCTACACCTTC,CASRGTGDYGYTF,TRBD1,TRBJ1-2,.,TRBV4-1
TGTGCCTGGAGCTCGGGACTAGCGTACAATGAGCAGTTCTTC,CAWSSGLAYNEQFF,TRBD2,TRBJ2-1,.,TRBV30
TGTGCCAGCAGTCTAGGGTCCGGGACAGGGGATTCACCCCTCCACTTT,CASSLGSGTGDSPLHF,TRBD1,TRBJ1-6,.,TRBV27
TGTGCCAGCAGGGCAGGGGGATACAATGAGCAGTTCTTC,CASRAGGYNEQFF,TRBD1,TRBJ2-1,.,TRBV11-2
TGTGCCAGCAGCTTATTTGCCCGACCCCTCCACTTT,CASSLFARPLHF,.,TRBJ1-6,.,TRBV7-2
TGTGCCAGCAGCTATACAGGGGGCACTGAAGCTTTCTTT,CASSYTGGTEAFF,TRBD1,TRBJ1-1,.,TRBV5-4
TGTGCCAGCAGCCGGGACAGGGATCAGCCCCAGCATTTT,CASSRDRDQPQHF,.,TRBJ1-5,.,TRBV21-1
TGTGCCACCAGTGACTCGGTTCGGGGCGGGAGCTTCGGCTCCTACAATGAGCAGTTCTTC,CATSDSVRGGSFGSYNEQFF,TRBD2,TRBJ2-1,.,TRBV24-1
TGTGCCAGCAGTGTATTTACAGATACGCAGTATTTT,CASSVFTDTQYF,.,TRBJ2-3,.,TRBV2
TGTGCCACCAGTGATACTAGGACGTTACCGGGTGAAAAACTGTTTTTT,CATSDTRTLPGEKLFF,.,TRBJ1-4,few,TRBV24-1